The table lists the clone carrying this T cell receptor beta chain with many counts. Its specificity is unknown. This entry is derived from a study of blood T cells in healthy people across ages. Study-wide points: Whereas aged donors had fewer naive CD4+ cells, long-lived donors had more of them and higher diversity.

The length of the CDR3 is 15 residues. Per the germline V gene, CDR1 is ENHRY and CDR2 is SYGVKD. The V end was cut by 4 bases, the J end by 1 base, with 14 bases between. Through a sample-barcoded 5' primer and a J-beta primer mix, a second PCR was run for 7 to 11 cycles. Each cDNA was tagged by a template-switch adaptor containing 12 random nucleotides. TCRdb reprocessed the 5' RACE reads via MiXCR and lists one record per CDR3 protein. The table records about 1.6 million distinct CDR3 sequences, roughly 30% of them present only once. The receptor's source is a woman in her twenties or thirties in good health. The chain has TRBV10-3 and TRBJ2-7; perhaps TRBD2 as D (5 bases). Sequenced: blood. The CDR3 bases are TGTGCCATCAGTGGGTCCGGTACGGGATCCTACGAGCAGTACTTC. This encodes CAISGSGTGSYEQYF.